The present entry profiles one T cell receptor beta chain with its context. The source of the sample is a study of blood T cell repertoires in COVID-19. Study overall: In each case, the material was cDNA or gDNA derived from T cells, B-cell-depleted T cells, or PBMCs.

In the authors' methods: Amplification of reference gene primers was used by the study to estimate nucleated cell counts. Using immunoSEQ multiplex PCR, the repertoire was profiled, and TCRdb retains in-frame clones only, with some absent. V, J and clone size reflect that table, while D and trimming were determined from the DNA. This repertoire shows about 26,000 clones, approximately 94% found once; its top ten account for 3.5% to 4.5%. The CDR3 is made up of 18 amino acids. V lost 3 bases, J lost 7 bases, and 9 bases stayed unmatched. Germline assignment: CDR1 KGHDR and CDR2 SFDVKD. Sequencing was done on a sample of peripheral blood. The rearrangement joins TRBV24-1 to TRBJ2-1, with 15 bases that match TRBD2. The source of this sequence is a human donor with active COVID-19. The donor label of this sample is uncertain. Here the CDR3 DNA reads TGTGCCACCAGTGATACCGGACTAGCGGGAGGGCCGGGGAATGAGCAGTTCTTC. Amino acid sequence: CATSDTGLAGGPGNEQFF.